What follows is one T cell receptor (beta chain) and its context. The antigen this receptor binds is unknown. Qualities for individual bases were not recorded, and no much larger clone is one base off. The sample is drawn from a study of technical replicates of blood from a handful of donors (dated by TCRdb to about 2017). CDR1 PRHDT and CDR2 FYEKMQ are derived from the germline V gene (reference sequence). The CDR3 contains 17 residues, cysteine and phenylalanine counted. The entry retains the CDR3 DNA only, 51 bases that are in frame from base 1. V ends up 1 base short and J 6 bases short, with an unmatched junction base count of 7. The library was obtained by the immunoSEQ multiplex PCR assay. TCRdb holds this immuneACCESS table with in-frame rearrangements only. Some clones are missing; in checked studies, unresolved V genes explain under half, and the rest has no known cause. The sample contains approximately 79,000 clones, roughly nine tenths of them found a single time. Around 0.4% of the sample is in the top ten clones.

What was sequenced was T cells isolated from PBMCs. The receptor chain draws on TRBV13 and TRBJ2-3; the junction holds 13 bases that match TRBD2. The clonotype comes from a human donor in good health. The sequenced DNA is TGTGCCAGCAGCTTAGTGCGACTAGCGGGAGGTAGGGATACGCAGTATTTT. This encodes CASSLVRLAGGRDTQYF.